A single sample gave rise to the 25 T cell receptor beta chains below, sequenced in a study of T cells in Graves' hyperthyroidism and ophthalmopathy. Authors of the study amplified TCR beta CDR3 regions from RNA transcripts. The HTBI primer set was used in a first-round RT-PCR of the TCR CDR3. TCRdb processed the multiplex PCR reads anew with MiXCR; each CDR3 protein has one entry. Of around 270,000 distinct CDR3 sequences in the sample, roughly 19% were seen once. Sequences were obtained from blood. The source of these receptors is a man aged 50-59 years with Graves' ophthalmopathy.

The chain uses TRBV6-1 and TRBJ1-2; D gene ambiguous. V was shortened by 5 bases and J by 7 bases, with 14 bases between the two germline ends. There are 13 residues in the CDR3. Germline V lookup: CDR1 MNHNS, CDR2 SASEGT. CDR3 in amino acids: CASSQFGAGGYTF. Here the CDR3 DNA reads TGTGCCAGCAGTCAGTTCGGTGCCGGTGGCTACACCTTC.

The chain links TRBV4-2 to TRBJ2-2, with D maybe TRBD2 (5 bases). V was cut by 1 base and J by 0 bases, with 12 bases left in between. In germline, CDR1 is LGHNA, CDR2 YNFKEQ. The CDR3 has 17 amino acids. The CDR3 loop is CASSQVRSGTNTGELFF. The CDR3 region has the DNA TGTGCCAGCAGCCAAGTGAGAAGCGGAACGAACACCGGGGAGCTGTTTTTT.

The genes are TRBV7-9 and TRBJ1-3; TRBD1 agrees at 7 bases. V was clipped by 5 bases and J by 4 bases; unmatched bases: 5. This CDR3 spans 14 amino acids. Per the germline V gene, CDR1 is SEHNR and CDR2 is FQNEAQ (reference sequence). CDR3 sequence: CASSAGTVGNTIYF. The CDR3 DNA reads TGTGCCAGCAGCGCCGGGACAGTCGGAAACACCATATATTTT.

In this sample, this clonotype turned up a few times. The chain carries TRBV3-1 and TRBJ2-7, with 11 bases that match TRBD2. Germline V gene data show CDR1 as LGHDT and CDR2 as YNNKEL (reference sequence). The CDR3 runs to 16 residues. Germline trimming cut 1 base from V and 4 bases from J; bases unmatched to any gene: 6. The CDR3 nucleotides are TGTGCCAGCAGCCAAGTGGCCGGGACTAGCGGATACGAGCAGTACTTC. This gives the protein CASSQVAGTSGYEQYF.

This clonotype was counted at least ten times. The chain uses TRBV5-1 and TRBJ2-3; D ambiguous. Germline assignment: CDR1 SGHRS and CDR2 YFSETQ. The V gene lost 2 bases and the J gene lost 2 bases, with 9 bases spanning the gap. The CDR3 totals 14 residues. In nucleotides, the CDR3 is TGCGCCAGCAGCTTCCTGGGTCTCACAGATACGCAGTATTTT. Its protein product is CASSFLGLTDTQYF.

The chain combines TRBV25-1 with TRBJ1-2, with D possibly being TRBD1 (5 bases). Germline V gene data show CDR1 as MGHDK and CDR2 as SYGVNS. V lost 8 bases and J lost 6, with 13 bases in between. There are 12 residues in the CDR3. The CDR3 DNA follows: TGTGCCAGCGGGGACGGGAGAAATGGCTACACCTTC. Translation gives CASGDGRNGYTF.

Ten or more counts support this clonotype. The chain links TRBV2 to TRBJ1-2; D is unresolved. This CDR3 has 13 residues. Germline CDR1 SNHLY, CDR2 FYNNEI. The germline V and J ends were trimmed by 5 bases and 2 bases, with 9 bases remaining between them. CDR3 in amino acids: CASSIARNYGYTF. CDR3 sequence (DNA): TGTGCCAGCAGTATCGCAAGAAACTATGGCTACACCTTC.

This clonotype has ten or more counts. This chain's CDR3 is CASSYLRTGGGYGYTF. CDR3 bases: TGTGCCAGCAGTTACCTTCGGACAGGGGGGGGCTATGGCTACACCTTC. This chain connects TRBV6-5 to TRBJ1-2, with 10 bases aligning to TRBD1. Trimming took 2 bases from V and 4 from J; bases not matched to a gene: 7. CDR3 length: 16 amino acids. Germline V gene data show CDR1 as MNHEY and CDR2 as SVGAGI.

The chain combines TRBV12-3 or TRBV12-4 with TRBJ1-2; TRBD1 matches at 7 bases. CDR3 length equals 15 residues. V dropped 1 base and J dropped 3; count of bases not matched to a gene: 5. CDR3 in amino acids: CASSLGSGGDYGYTF. DNA for the CDR3: TGTGCCAGCAGTTTAGGGTCAGGGGGGGACTATGGCTACACCTTC.

This clonotype appeared many times. This rearrangement joins TRBV6-1 to TRBJ2-7, with 10 bases identical to TRBD1. Trimming took 2 bases from V and 3 from J; bases not matched to a gene: 4. The CDR3 spans 15 residues. CDR1 MNHNS and CDR2 SASEGT come from the germline V gene. CDR3: CASSERQGANYEQYF. In DNA form, the CDR3 reads TGTGCCAGCAGTGAACGACAGGGGGCTAACTACGAGCAGTACTTC.

This clonotype showed up many times. V gene TRBV7-3 combines with J gene TRBJ2-1; 10 bases align to TRBD2. The CDR3 is 14 amino acids. Unmatched junction bases numbered 2, after V lost 5 bases and J lost 4 bases. In germline, CDR1 is SGHTA, CDR2 FQGTGA. CDR3 residues: CASSPLAGYNEQFF. The CDR3 DNA is TGTGCCAGCAGCCCACTAGCGGGATACAATGAGCAGTTCTTC.

This clonotype occurred a few times. The J gene is TRBJ2-7, the V gene TRBV12-3 or TRBV12-4, with D perhaps being TRBD1 or TRBD2 (5 bases each). V was cut by 6 bases and J by 0 bases, with 15 bases left in between. The CDR3 runs to 15 residues. CDR3 amino acids: CASSRGTLGSYEQYF. CDR3 coding DNA: TGTGCCAGCAGCCGAGGGACCCTGGGCTCCTACGAGCAGTACTTC.

V and J are TRBV6-2 or TRBV6-3 and TRBJ2-1; the match to TRBD2 covers 10 bases. Germline lookup yields CDR1 MNHEY and CDR2 SVGEGT. This CDR3 contains 18 residues. V shed 6 bases, J shed 0 bases, and the junction held 11 bases outside the gene matches. The CDR3 region is CASRLGLADLSSYNEQFF. In nucleotides, the CDR3 is TGTGCCAGCAGATTAGGACTAGCGGACCTGAGCTCCTACAATGAGCAGTTCTTC.

This clonotype came up many times. This rearrangement joins TRBV13 to TRBJ2-1; D is unclear. The CDR3 is 13 amino acids. Between the trimmed V and J ends, which lost 5 bases and 10 bases, there was a span of 15 bases. CDR1 and CDR2 (germline): PRHDT, FYEKMQ (reference sequence). The CDR3 here is CASSPPLLGEQFF. CDR3 coding DNA: TGTGCCAGCAGCCCCCCCTTATTGGGGGAGCAGTTCTTC.

This clonotype was recorded at least ten times. The genes are TRBV18 and TRBJ2-7, with 7 bases lining up with TRBD1. The CDR3 loop spans 15 amino acids. V shed 2 bases, J shed 5 bases, and the junction held 9 bases outside the gene matches. Germline V gives CDR1 KGHSH, CDR2 LQKENI. The CDR3 here is CASSPFSQGIHEQYF. The CDR3 DNA reads TGTGCCAGCTCACCATTTTCACAGGGGATCCACGAGCAGTACTTC.

This clonotype was counted many times. The rearrangement links TRBV12-3 or TRBV12-4 to TRBJ2-3, with TRBD1 matching over 9 bases. Trimming removed 9 bases from V and 3 bases from J; junction bases left unmatched: 7. This CDR3 region has 14 residues. Here the CDR3 reads CASVDRGGTDTQYF. DNA for the CDR3: TGTGCCAGTGTGGACAGGGGTGGGACAGATACGCAGTATTTT.

This clonotype was observed a few times. This chain joins TRBV15 and TRBJ2-7; the D call may be TRBD1 or TRBD2 (7 bases each). With 6 bases removed from V and 2 bases from J, the gap between germline ends came to 14 bases. Germline CDR1 LNHNV, CDR2 YYDKDF (reference sequence). CDR3 length: 14 residues. CDR3 region: CATRGSGTAYEQYF. The CDR3 DNA reads TGTGCCACCAGAGGGAGCGGGACAGCCTACGAGCAGTACTTC. The whole variable domain, filled in from reference TRBV15 and TRBJ2-7, reads DAMVIQNPRYQVTQFGKPVTLSCSQTLNHNVMYWYQQKSSQAPKLLFHYYDKDFNNEADTPDNFQSRRPNTSFCFLDIRSPGLGDTAMYLCATRGSGTAYEQYFGPGTRLTVT.

CDR3 amino acids: CASSGHRDTRSYEQYF. The CDR3 DNA follows: TGTGCCAGCAGTGGGCACCGGGACACCAGATCCTACGAGCAGTACTTC. The chain links TRBV25-1 to TRBJ2-7; TRBD1 is a possible D gene (6 bases). Germline CDR1 MGHDK, CDR2 SYGVNS. The V end lost 4 bases, the J end lost 1 base, and 17 bases lay between the germline ends. The CDR3 runs to 16 residues.

This clonotype was detected only a few times. This chain connects TRBV28 to TRBJ1-4, with D possibly TRBD1 on 5 matching bases. Trimming removed 4 bases at V and 6 bases at J, with 12 bases between. The CDR3 is 14 residues long. Germline CDR1 MDHEN, CDR2 SYDVKM. The CDR3 sequence is CASSSTDEDEKLFF. As DNA, the CDR3 is TGTGCCAGCAGTTCGACAGATGAGGATGAAAAACTGTTTTTT.

The rearrangement uses TRBV10-3 and TRBJ2-7; 7 bases agree with TRBD1. This CDR3 spans 13 amino acids. Trimming took 3 bases from V and 3 from J; bases not matched to a gene: 2. The germline gives CDR1 ENHRY, CDR2 SYGVKD. CDR3 nucleotides: TGTGCCATCAGTGAAGGGACAGTCTACGAGCAGTACTTC. Translation: CAISEGTVYEQYF.

Turning to this clonotype: This may be a read error: a much more frequent sequence differs by one nucleotide. J is TRBJ1-6 and V is TRBV28; D ambiguous. This CDR3 has 15 amino acids. Germline V gene data show CDR1 as MDHEN and CDR2 as SYDVKM. With 5 bases removed from V and 7 bases from J, the gap between germline ends came to 15 bases. The DNA for the CDR3 is TGTGCCAGCAGTCCCCCCAGGCCGAGAAATTCACCCCTCCACTTT. Protein sequence: CASSPPRPRNSPLHF.

This clonotype was seen only a few times. The rearrangement joins TRBV12-3 or TRBV12-4 to TRBJ1-3; tentatively, D is TRBD1 (5 bases). V shed 6 bases and J shed 2 bases, with 8 bases lying between them. The length of the CDR3 is 13 residues. CDR3 loop: CASRPGTGNTIYF. CDR3 nucleotides: TGTGCCAGCAGGCCAGGGACTGGAAACACCATATATTTT.

This clonotype has more than one count but fewer than ten. V gene TRBV24-1 combines with J gene TRBJ1-2, with 7 bases matching TRBD1. V was clipped by 4 bases and J by 7 bases; unmatched bases: 8. CDR1 KGHDR and CDR2 SFDVKD come from the germline V gene. This CDR3 has 14 amino acids. The CDR3 region is CATSDPGQAGGYTF. The CDR3 bases are TGTGCCACCAGTGACCCTGGACAGGCGGGTGGCTACACCTTC.

This clonotype showed up many times. V gene TRBV27 combines with J gene TRBJ1-1; a weak D match, TRBD1 (5 bases). V lost 4 bases and J lost 9, with 18 bases in between. There are 14 residues in the CDR3. Per germline, CDR1 MNHEY and CDR2 SMNVEV (reference sequence). DNA for the CDR3: TGTGCCAGCAGTTCTCCCTCCCAGGGTAACCAAGCTTTCTTT. This sequence encodes CASSSPSQGNQAFF.

Comment on this clonotype: The junction differs from germline at one of its ends, possibly a read error. The J gene is TRBJ2-7, the V gene TRBV2; 7 bases map to TRBD1. The CDR3 runs to 14 residues. The germline V gene has CDR1 SNHLY and CDR2 FYNNEI. The CDR3 DNA reads as TGTGCCAGCAGGTATGGGACAGCCGCCTACGGGCAGTACTTC. Translation gives CASRYGTAAYGQYF.